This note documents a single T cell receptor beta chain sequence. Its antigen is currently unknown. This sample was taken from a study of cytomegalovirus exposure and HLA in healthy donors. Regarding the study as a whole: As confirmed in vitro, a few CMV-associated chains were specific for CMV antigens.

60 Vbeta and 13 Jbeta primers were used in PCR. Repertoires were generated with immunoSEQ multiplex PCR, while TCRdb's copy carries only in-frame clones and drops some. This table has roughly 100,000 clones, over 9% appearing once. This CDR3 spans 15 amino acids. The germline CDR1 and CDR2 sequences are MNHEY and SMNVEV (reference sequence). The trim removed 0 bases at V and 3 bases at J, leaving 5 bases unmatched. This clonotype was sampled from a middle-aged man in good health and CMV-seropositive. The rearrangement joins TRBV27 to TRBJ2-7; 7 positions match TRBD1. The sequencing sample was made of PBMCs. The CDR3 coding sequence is TGTGCCAGCAGTTTATCGACGAACAGGGGCTACGAGCAGTACTTC. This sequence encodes CASSLSTNRGYEQYF.